The 14 T cell receptor beta chains below all came from one sample that was sequenced in a study of blood T cell repertoires in COVID-19. Generated by immunoSEQ multiplex PCR, the TCRdb table keeps only in-frame clones and is missing some. The data hold a few hundred thousand clones, with more than 75% observed a single time. Sequencing was carried out using PBMCs or T cells enriched from blood (not recorded which). These receptors all come from a woman between 55 and 75 years old in a cohort exposed to, infected with or recovered from COVID-19 (not recorded which).

In its sample, this clone was seen many times. The genes are TRBV24-1 and TRBJ2-7; D possibly corresponds to TRBD2 (5 bases). CDR1 and CDR2 (germline): KGHDR, SFDVKD. V was clipped by 5 bases and J by 7 bases, with 20 bases between them. The CDR3 contains 15 residues. CDR3 in amino acids: CATSGTAAGDREQYF. CDR3 coding DNA: TGTGCCACCAGTGGGACGGCGGCGGGTGATCGGGAGCAGTACTTC.

The CDR3 bases are TGTGCCAGCAGTTTCGCCGGGACTAGCGGGATGGGGCAGTTCTTC. Its translation: CASSFAGTSGMGQFF. V gene TRBV27 combines with J gene TRBJ2-1, with 13 bases lining up with TRBD2. This CDR3 is 15 amino acids long. Trimming at V came to 3 bases and at J to 12 bases, leaving 8 bases not matched to a gene. CDR1 is MNHEY, CDR2 SMNVEV, per germline (reference sequence).

The rearrangement joins TRBV5-1 to TRBJ1-2, with D unresolved. Trimming removed 0 bases at V and 1 base at J, with 13 bases between. From germline, CDR1 is SGHRS and CDR2 YFSETQ. This CDR3 region has 16 residues. DNA of the CDR3: TGCGCCAGCAGCTTGGGAGTGGCGGCCATTAACTATGGCTACACCTTC. This sequence encodes CASSLGVAAINYGYTF.

This chain joins TRBV5-1 and TRBJ1-5, with a possible D match to TRBD1 (5 bases). V lost 0 bases and J lost 2, with 9 bases in between. The CDR3 length is 15 residues. Germline CDR1 and CDR2: SGHRS and YFSETQ. Here the CDR3 DNA reads TGCGCCAGCAGCTTGGACGCCAGGGGCAATCAGCCCCAGCATTTT. This encodes CASSLDARGNQPQHF.

V and J are TRBV3-1 (or the pseudogene TRBV3-2) and TRBJ2-5; a possible D gene is TRBD2 (6 bases). Germline V gene data show CDR1 as LGHDT and CDR2 as YNNKEL (reference sequence). The CDR3 sequence is 11 residues long. V was shortened by 4 bases and J by 13 bases, with 13 bases between the two germline ends. CDR3 coding DNA: TGTGCCAGCAGCCCCGATGGTAGCGGGTACTTC. This encodes CASSPDGSGYF.

In its sample, this clone was seen once. The chain couples TRBV5-8 to TRBJ2-7; 8 bases match TRBD1. This CDR3 contains 16 residues. Germline V CDR1 and CDR2: SGHTS, YDEGEE. V gave up 4 bases and J gave up 0 bases; unmatched junction bases: 9. The CDR3 nucleotides are TGTGCCAGCAGCGCGGGACAGGCCACGAGCTCCTACGAGCAGTACTTC. Its translation is CASSAGQATSSYEQYF.

This chain links TRBV12-3 or TRBV12-4 with TRBJ1-3; D perhaps matches TRBD1 (6 bases). This CDR3 region has 13 residues. V was trimmed by 6 bases and J by 0 bases, leaving 6 bases between them. The chain's CDR3 is CASRGHSGNTIYF. The CDR3 DNA reads TGTGCCAGCAGGGGACACTCTGGAAACACCATATATTTT.

This chain uses TRBV6-5 with TRBJ2-7; D perhaps matches TRBD1 (6 bases). V lost 5 bases and J lost 2, with 13 bases in between. Germline CDR1 is MNHEY and CDR2 is SVGAGI. The CDR3 extends over 14 amino acids. CDR3 sequence reads: CASSRGQSAYEQYF. CDR3 in DNA: TGTGCCAGCAGTCGTGGACAGAGCGCCTACGAGCAGTACTTC.

The chain combines TRBV3-1 (or the pseudogene TRBV3-2) with TRBJ1-4; D might be TRBD1 (6 bases). From germline, CDR1 is LGHDT and CDR2 YNNKEL (reference sequence). This CDR3 comprises 15 residues. Trimming shortened V by 7 bases and J by 5 bases, and 17 bases separated the two germline ends. In DNA form, the CDR3 reads TGTGCCAGCAACCTAAAGAGGGGGTCGAATGAAAAACTGTTTTTT. This gives the protein CASNLKRGSNEKLFF.

The CDR3 coding sequence is TGCGCCAGCAGGGGCAGGGGATCGGGTGGCTACACCTTC. The encoded protein is CASRGRGSGGYTF. The rearrangement uses TRBV5-1 and TRBJ1-2; possible D gene TRBD1, 6 bases. The V end lost 5 bases, the J end lost 7 bases, and 15 bases lay between the germline ends. Germline V gene lookup returns CDR1 SGHRS and CDR2 YFSETQ. The CDR3 contains 13 residues. Filled out from reference TRBV5-1 and TRBJ1-2, the complete variable domain reads KAGVTQTPRYLIKTRGQQVTLSCSPISGHRSVSWYQQTPGQGLQFLFEYFSETQRNKGNFPGRFSGRQFSNSRSEMNVSTLELGDSALYLCASRGRGSGGYTFGSGTRLTVV.

V is TRBV11-3 and J is TRBJ2-6, with D perhaps TRBD2 (5 bases). Trimming left V 1 base short and J 2 bases short, with 6 bases between. The V gene's germline CDR1 is SGHNT and CDR2 YENEEA. The CDR3 contains 15 residues. The CDR3 bases are TGTGCCAGCAGCTTAGGAGGGACTGGGGCCAACGTCCTGACTTTC. This sequence encodes CASSLGGTGANVLTF.

The V gene is TRBV4-1, the J gene TRBJ1-5; TRBD1 matches at 8 bases. Germline-derived CDR1 and CDR2 are MGHRA and YSYEKL. The CDR3 totals 15 residues. J was trimmed by 5 bases and V by 3 bases; bases with no gene match: 6. The CDR3 is CASSHTDRDDQPQHF. The CDR3 DNA follows: TGCGCCAGCAGCCATACGGACAGGGACGATCAGCCCCAGCATTTT.

The chain links TRBV9 to TRBJ2-4, with TRBD1 matching 8 bases. Germline CDR1 SGDLS, CDR2 YYNGEE. J was trimmed by 8 bases and V by 0 bases; bases with no gene match: 7. The CDR3 runs 15 residues. DNA of the CDR3: TGTGCCAGCAGCGTAGGCAGGGGGCGCTTGGACATTCAGTACTTC. Translating gives CASSVGRGRLDIQYF.

The chain has TRBV4-1 and TRBJ1-5; TRBD1 agrees at 8 bases. The CDR3 totals 16 residues. The trim removed 2 bases at V and 3 bases at J, leaving 6 bases unmatched. In germline, CDR1 is MGHRA, CDR2 YSYEKL. The CDR3 nucleotides are TGCGCCAGCAGCCAACTGATACAGGGGGACAATCAGCCCCAGCATTTT. The encoded protein is CASSQLIQGDNQPQHF.